A selection of T cell receptor beta chains follows, all from one sample in a study of T cell repertoires in cytomegalovirus infection. What these receptors recognize is not known. TCRdb passed the reads through MiXCR, listing each CDR3 protein once. The profile shows about 46,000 distinct CDR3 sequences, approximately 20% of them singletons. Sequenced: PBMCs, sequenced either directly or after in vitro stimulation (not recorded which). The receptors were sampled from a human donor in good health (CMV status not recorded). Some clones in this sample may be carry-over from other donors' samples. CDR3s include the opening cysteine and the closing phenylalanine or tryptophan. The order of the fields is V gene, D gene, J gene, clone size, CDR3 protein, CDR3 DNA. A D gene is named only where the DNA matches it firmly. Part of the rows lack a size; the others show once, few, many or a class for expanded clones.

>TRBV29-1|TRBD1|TRBJ2-7|few
CSVEDWDRGTYEQYF
TGCAGCGTTGAAGACTGGGACAGGGGGACCTACGAGCAGTACTTC
>TRBV12-3/TRBV12-4|TRBD1|TRBJ2-4|many
CASSSGPGQGAGGAKNIQYF
TGTGCCAGCAGTTCTGGGCCGGGACAGGGGGCGGGAGGAGCCAAAAACATTCAGTACTTC
>TRBV6-6|TRBD1|TRBJ1-2|.
CASISTGRNYGYTF
TGTGCCAGCATTTCGACAGGGCGAAACTATGGCTACACCTTC
>TRBV7-6|TRBD2|TRBJ2-1|few
CASSLGGGGYNEQFF
TGTGCCAGCAGCTTGGGGGGGGGAGGATACAATGAGCAGTTCTTC
>TRBV11-3|.|TRBJ1-1|once
CASSLDQADLEAFF
TGTGCCAGCAGCTTAGATCAGGCAGATCTTGAAGCTTTCTTT
>TRBV12-3/TRBV12-4|.|TRBJ1-3|many
CASSIGFGNTIYF
TGTGCCAGCAGCATCGGGTTTGGGAACACCATATATTTT
>TRBV7-2|.|TRBJ2-1|many
CASRGDFLYNEQFF
TGTGCCAGCAGAGGGGACTTCCTCTACAATGAGCAGTTCTTC
>TRBV4-3|TRBD1|TRBJ2-3|few
CASSQDRTGADTQYF
TGCGCCAGCAGCCAAGATAGAACAGGGGCCGATACGCAGTATTTT
>TRBV5-1|TRBD1|TRBJ2-2|few
CASTRGTGGNTGELFF
TGCGCCAGCACTCGGGGGACAGGGGGGAACACCGGGGAGCTGTTTTTT
>TRBV12-3/TRBV12-4|.|TRBJ1-1|many
CASSLEAQTARAAFF
TGTGCCAGCAGTTTAGAAGCGCAGACAGCTAGGGCGGCTTTCTTT
>TRBV12-3/TRBV12-4|.|TRBJ1-4|few
CASSTTSGAVEKLFF
TGTGCCAGCAGTACAACCTCAGGGGCGGTTGAAAAACTGTTTTTT